Sequencing of this T cell receptor (beta chain) was carried out in a study of T cells in Graves' hyperthyroidism and ophthalmopathy. Study in general: At initial diagnosis, before any treatment had begun, peripheral blood was obtained. Findings of the study overall: Blood also held most thyroid clonotypes expanded beyond 0.001. It was a median about seven months before onset that the model predicted ophthalmopathy.

Comment on this clonotype: Its antigen is still unknown.

The CDR3 extends over 15 amino acids. Trimming removed 4 bases from V and 10 bases from J; junction bases left unmatched: 13. The germline V gene encodes CDR1 SGHAT and CDR2 FQNNGV. RNA transcripts served as the template for amplifying TCR beta CDR3 regions. HTBI primers were employed in a first-round RT-PCR of the TCR CDR3. TCRdb recomputed calls from the multiplex PCR reads with MiXCR, one row per CDR3 protein. The sample gives around 300,000 distinct CDR3 sequences, 22% of which show up once; around two thirds is in the top ten. Sequencing input: blood. The V call is TRBV11-2, the J call TRBJ1-2, with 9 bases that match TRBD1. The sequence came from a man aged 30 to 45 with Graves' ophthalmopathy. The DNA for the CDR3 is TGTGCCAGCAGCTCGGCCGGGACAGGGAATATCGACTACACCTTC. It translates to CASSSAGTGNIDYTF.